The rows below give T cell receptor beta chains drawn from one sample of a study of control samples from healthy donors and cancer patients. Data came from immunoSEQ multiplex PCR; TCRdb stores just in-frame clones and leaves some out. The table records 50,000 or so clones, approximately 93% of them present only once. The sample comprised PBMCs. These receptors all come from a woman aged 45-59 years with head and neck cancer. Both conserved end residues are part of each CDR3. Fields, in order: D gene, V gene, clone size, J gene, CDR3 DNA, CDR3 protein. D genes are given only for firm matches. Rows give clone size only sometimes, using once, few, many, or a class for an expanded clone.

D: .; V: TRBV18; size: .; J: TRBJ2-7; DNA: TGTGCCAGCTCACCACCGGGTACCACACCCTACGAGCAGTACTTC; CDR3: CASSPPGTTPYEQYF
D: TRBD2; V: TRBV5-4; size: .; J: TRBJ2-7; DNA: TGTGCCAGCAGCTTGGCGGGACTAGCGGGAGTGGGGGAGCAGTACTTC; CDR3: CASSLAGLAGVGEQYF
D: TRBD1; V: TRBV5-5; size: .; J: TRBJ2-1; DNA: TGTGCCAGCTCAAGGACAGGGGGATATGAGCAGTTCTTC; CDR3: CASSRTGGYEQFF
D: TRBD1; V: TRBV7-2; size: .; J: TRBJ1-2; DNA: TGTGCCAGCAGCTTAGGAACAGGGGGTAATGGCTACACCTTC; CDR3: CASSLGTGGNGYTF
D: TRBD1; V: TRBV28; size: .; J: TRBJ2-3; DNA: TGTGCCAGCAGCCCCGGACAGGTCACAGATACGCAGTATTTT; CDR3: CASSPGQVTDTQYF
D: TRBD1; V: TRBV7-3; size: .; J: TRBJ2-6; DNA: TGTGCCAGCAGCTTACAGGGGGCTTATGGGGCCAACGTCCTGACTTTC; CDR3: CASSLQGAYGANVLTF
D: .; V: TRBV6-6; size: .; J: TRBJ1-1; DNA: TGTGCCAGCACCGGGACTTATAGGACTGAAGCTTTCTTT; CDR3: CASTGTYRTEAFF
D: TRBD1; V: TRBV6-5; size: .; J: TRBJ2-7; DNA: TGTGCCAGCAGCCGGGGGACAGGGGTGTACTTC; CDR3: CASSRGTGVYF
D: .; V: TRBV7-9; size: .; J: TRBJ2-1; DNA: TGTGCCAGCAGCACCGTAGGACCGCACCGAAATGAGCAGTTCTTC; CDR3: CASSTVGPHRNEQFF
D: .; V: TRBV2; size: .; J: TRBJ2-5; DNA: TGTGCCAGCAGTGGGAGGGAGACCCAGTACTTC; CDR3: CASSGRETQYF
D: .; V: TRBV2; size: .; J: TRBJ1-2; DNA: TGTGCCAGCAGTCTCGTACGACGTGGCTACACCTTC; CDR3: CASSLVRRGYTF
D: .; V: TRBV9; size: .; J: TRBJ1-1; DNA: TGTGCCAGCAGCCCGACAGGAGAGAACACTGAAGCTTTCTTT; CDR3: CASSPTGENTEAFF
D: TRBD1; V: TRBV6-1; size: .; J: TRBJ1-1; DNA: TGTGCCAGCAGTGAAATTGGACAGGTCCCTGAAGCTTTCTTT; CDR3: CASSEIGQVPEAFF
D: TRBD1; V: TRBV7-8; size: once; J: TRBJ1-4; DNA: TGTGCCAGCAGCTTGACAGGGGGCAGGGATAATGAAAAACTGTTTTTT; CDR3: CASSLTGGRDNEKLFF
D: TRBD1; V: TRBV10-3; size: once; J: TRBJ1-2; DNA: TGTGCCATCAGTTTGACCCCGGGACAGGGGACTATAGCTAACTATGGCTACACCTTC; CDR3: CAISLTPGQGTIANYGYTF
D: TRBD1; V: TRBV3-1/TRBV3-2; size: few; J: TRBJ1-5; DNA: TGTGCCAGCGGGGACAGGGGCACTCAGCCCCAGCATTTT; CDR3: CASGDRGTQPQHF
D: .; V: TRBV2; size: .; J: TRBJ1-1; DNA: TGTGCCAGCAGTGCCCCTACAGGCGTGAACACTGAAGCTTTCTTT; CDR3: CASSAPTGVNTEAFF
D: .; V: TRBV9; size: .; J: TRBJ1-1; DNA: TGTGCCAGCAGCGTAGGAGGGGGGGCCGGCACTGAAGCTTTCTTT; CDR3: CASSVGGGAGTEAFF
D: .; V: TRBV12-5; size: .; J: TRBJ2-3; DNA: TGTGCTAGTGGTTTTGATACGCAGTATTTT; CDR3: CASGFDTQYF
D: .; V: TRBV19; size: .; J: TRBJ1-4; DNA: TGTGCCAGTAAAGTACAGGGAACGGGAAAACTGTTTTTT; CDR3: CASKVQGTGKLFF
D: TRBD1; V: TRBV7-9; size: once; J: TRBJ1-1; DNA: TGTGCCAGCAGCTTAGCCGGGACAGGAGCTTTCTTT; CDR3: CASSLAGTGAFF
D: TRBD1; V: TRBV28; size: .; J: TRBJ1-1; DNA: TGTGCCAGCAGGGGGGACAGGGGATTGAGTACTGAAGCTTTCTTT; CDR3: CASRGDRGLSTEAFF
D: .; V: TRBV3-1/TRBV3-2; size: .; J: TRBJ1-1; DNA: TGTGCCAGCAGCCAAGACCTGGTCACTGAAGCTTTCTTT; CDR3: CASSQDLVTEAFF
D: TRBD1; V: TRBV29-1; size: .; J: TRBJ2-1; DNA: TGCAGCGTGGACAAACCGGGACAGGGGTACAATGAGCAGTTCTTC; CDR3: CSVDKPGQGYNEQFF
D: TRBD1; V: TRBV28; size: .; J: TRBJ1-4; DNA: TGTGCCAGCAGTTGGGGACAGTTAACTAATGAAAAACTGTTTTTT; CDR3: CASSWGQLTNEKLFF
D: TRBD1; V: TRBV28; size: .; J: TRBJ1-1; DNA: TGTGCCAGCAGTGTCCTAGGGGGCGGCGACACTGAAGCTTTCTTT; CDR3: CASSVLGGGDTEAFF
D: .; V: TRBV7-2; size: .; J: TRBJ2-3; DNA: TGTGCCAGCAGCTTAGTGAGGGCGGGGCACACAGATACGCAGTATTTT; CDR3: CASSLVRAGHTDTQYF
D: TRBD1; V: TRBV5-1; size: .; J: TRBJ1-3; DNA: TGCGCCAGCAGTTTGGGACAGGGGGCTGGTGGAAACACCATATATTTT; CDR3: CASSLGQGAGGNTIYF
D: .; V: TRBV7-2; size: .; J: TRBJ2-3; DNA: TGTGCCAGCAGCTTGCTATTAGATACGCAGTATTTT; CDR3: CASSLLLDTQYF
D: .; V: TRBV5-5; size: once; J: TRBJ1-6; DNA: TGTGCCAGCAGCTTGGGCACTGATTATAATTCACCCCTCCACTTT; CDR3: CASSLGTDYNSPLHF
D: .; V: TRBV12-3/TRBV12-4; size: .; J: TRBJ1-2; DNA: TGTGCCAGCAGTACGGGCCACTATGGCTACACCTTC; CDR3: CASSTGHYGYTF
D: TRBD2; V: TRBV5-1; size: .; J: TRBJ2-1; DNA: TGCGCCAGCAGCTCCTTGGCGGGAGCAGGCAATGAGCAGTTCTTC; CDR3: CASSSLAGAGNEQFF
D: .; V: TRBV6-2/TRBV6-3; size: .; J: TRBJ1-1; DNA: TGTGCCAGCAGTTCCTTCAGAGCCCAAGCTTTCTTT; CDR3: CASSSFRAQAFF
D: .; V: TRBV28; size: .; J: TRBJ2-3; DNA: TGTGCCAGCAGCTCTCTTACTAGCACAGATACGCAGTATTTT; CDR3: CASSSLTSTDTQYF
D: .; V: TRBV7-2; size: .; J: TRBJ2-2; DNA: TGTGCCAGCAGCTTTAACACCGGGGAGCTGTTTTTT; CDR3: CASSFNTGELFF
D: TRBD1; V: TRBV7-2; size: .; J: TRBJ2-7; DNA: TGTGCCAGCAGCTCCCAAGGACAGGGGCTCACCTACGAGCAGTACTTC; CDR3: CASSSQGQGLTYEQYF
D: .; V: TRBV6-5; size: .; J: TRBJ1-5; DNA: TGTGCCAGCACCCCAGGTAGGGGCAATTATCAGCCCCAGCATTTT; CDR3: CASTPGRGNYQPQHF
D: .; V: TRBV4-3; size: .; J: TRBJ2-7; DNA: TGCGCCAGCAGCCAAGAATTAACTGCCCGACCCCCATACGAGCAGTACTTC; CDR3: CASSQELTARPPYEQYF
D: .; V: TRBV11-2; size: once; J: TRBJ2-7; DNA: TGTGCCAGCAGCTTAGATCGGGTCGAGCAGTACTTC; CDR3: CASSLDRVEQYF
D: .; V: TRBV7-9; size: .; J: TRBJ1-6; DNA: TGTGCCAGCAGCTTATGGGGTGGTTCACCCCTCCACTTT; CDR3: CASSLWGGSPLHF
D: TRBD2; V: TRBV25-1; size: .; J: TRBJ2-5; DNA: TGTGCCAGCAGTGAACCAGCGGGAGTAACGGAGACCCAGTACTTC; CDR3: CASSEPAGVTETQYF
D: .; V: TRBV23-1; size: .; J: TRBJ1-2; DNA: TGCGCCAGCAGTCACCGGGACGGTAACTATGGCTACACCTTC; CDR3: CASSHRDGNYGYTF
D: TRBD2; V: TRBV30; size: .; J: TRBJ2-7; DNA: TGTGCCTGGAGTCTGACTAGCGGGAGCAGTGAGCAGTACTTC; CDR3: CAWSLTSGSSEQYF
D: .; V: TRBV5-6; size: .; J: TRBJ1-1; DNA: TGTGCCAGCAGCTTGGTACAGGGACGTTTGGGAAACACTGAAGCTTTCTTT; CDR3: CASSLVQGRLGNTEAFF
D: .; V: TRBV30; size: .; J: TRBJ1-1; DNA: TGTGCCTGGATGTACAGGGACACTGAAGCTTTCTTT; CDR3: CAWMYRDTEAFF